A single TCR beta chain is shown here with its context. This sample is drawn from a study of blood T cell repertoires in COVID-19. Overall study context: Donors in the United States, Italy and Spain gave samples during acute or convalescent COVID-19. In each case, the material was cDNA or gDNA derived from T cells, B-cell-depleted T cells, or PBMCs.

The length of the CDR3 is 15 residues. The V gene's germline CDR1 is MNHNY and CDR2 SVGAGI (reference sequence). The V and J ends lost 8 bases and 4 bases, in that order; junction bases with no gene match: 12. In the original processing: Estimated nucleated cell counts came from reference gene primer amplification. TCRdb keeps only in-frame clones here, not all; method: immunoSEQ multiplex PCR. The DNA gave D and trimming, while V, J and clone size come from that table. This sample has approximately 250,000 clones, with under 90% found just once. The V gene is TRBV6-6, the J gene TRBJ2-7, with 9 bases that match TRBD1. The sequence came from a human donor in a cohort sampled during active COVID-19. Sequencing was carried out using peripheral blood. The CDR3 DNA sequence: TGTGCCAGCCGTGAGGGGGGGACAGGGTATTACGAGCAGTACTTC. It translates to CASREGGTGYYEQYF.